These 22 T cell receptor beta chains share one sample of origin, sequenced in a study of cytomegalovirus exposure and HLA in healthy donors. 13 Jbeta primers and 60 Vbeta primers were used for the PCR. TCRdb's copy holds only in-frame clones and misses some; the assay was immunoSEQ multiplex PCR. In the table there are tens of thousands of clones, 82% of which are singletons. The sample comprised PBMCs. These receptors were taken from a man aged 45-65 years in good health and CMV-seronegative.

This chain uses TRBV6-5 with TRBJ2-7; the D is unclear. The CDR3 extends over 12 amino acids. V gave up 6 bases and J gave up 4 bases, with 10 bases separating them. Germline CDR1 is MNHEY and CDR2 is SVGAGI. The DNA for the CDR3 is TGTGCCAGCAGCAATCTAATTTACGAGCAGTACTTC. Protein product: CASSNLIYEQYF.

The V and J genes are TRBV7-9 and TRBJ1-4; D may be TRBD1 (5 bases). The V gene's germline CDR1 is SEHNR and CDR2 FQNEAQ (reference sequence). CDR3 size: 15 residues. Trimming took off 1 base at V and 7 bases at J, with 13 bases between the two ends. In nucleotides, the CDR3 is TGTGCCAGCAGCTTAGATAGGGGTGGGGCTGAAAAACTGTTTTTT. Its translation: CASSLDRGGAEKLFF.

The V call is TRBV7-3, the J call TRBJ2-3, with D perhaps TRBD2 (5 bases). The germline gives CDR1 SGHTA, CDR2 FQGTGA. This CDR3 is built from 13 residues. V was pared by 1 base and J by 5 bases, with 7 bases between. CDR3 nucleotides: TGTGCCAGCAGCTTAAGCAGCGGAGATACGCAGTATTTT. It specifies CASSLSSGDTQYF. Complete variable domain (other parts from reference TRBV7-3 and TRBJ2-3): GAGVSQTPSNKVTEKGKYVELRCDPISGHTALYWYRQSLGQGPEFLIYFQGTGAADDSGLPNDRFFAVRPEGSVSTLKIQRTERGDSAVYLCASSLSSGDTQYFGPGTRLTVL.

The genes are TRBV27 and TRBJ1-2; 7 positions agree with TRBD1. The CDR3 consists of 15 residues. CDR1 MNHEY and CDR2 SMNVEV come from the germline V gene (reference sequence). The J segment lost 3 bases and the V segment lost 5 bases, leaving 9 bases of the junction unmatched. The CDR3 nucleotides are TGTGCCAGCAGTGAGGGGGCGTCTCCCTACTATGGCTACACCTTC. It codes for CASSEGASPYYGYTF.

The chain is built from TRBV9 and TRBJ2-7; 7 bases match TRBD1. In germline, CDR1 is SGDLS, CDR2 YYNGEE. The trim removed 4 bases at V and 6 bases at J, leaving 10 bases unmatched. This CDR3 has 14 amino acids. DNA of the CDR3: TGTGCCAGCAGCCGGACAGGCGAAATGGGCGAGCAGTACTTC. This sequence encodes CASSRTGEMGEQYF.

This chain uses TRBV27 with TRBJ2-2, with TRBD2 identical over 13 bases. The junction had 6 bases not matched to a gene; V was cut back by 1 base and J by 7 bases. This CDR3 has 17 amino acids. Germline loops: CDR1 MNHEY, CDR2 SMNVEV (reference sequence). The chain's CDR3 is CASSLFTSGRAGGELFF. In nucleotides, the CDR3 is TGTGCCAGCAGTTTATTTACTAGCGGGAGGGCCGGCGGGGAGCTGTTTTTT.

This clone was observed a single time. An end of the junction differs from the germline gene, which may be a read error. The chain couples TRBV7-7 to TRBJ2-5; 9 bases line up with TRBD2. CDR3 length: 16 residues. Germline V lookup: CDR1 SSHAT, CDR2 FNYEAQ (reference sequence). The CDR3 bases are TGTGCTAGCAGCTTAGCGGGGCCAGCGGGAGGTGAGACCCAGTACTTC. Translated: CASSLAGPAGGETQYF.

A single count supports this clone. The rearrangement joins TRBV28 to TRBJ2-2, with D perhaps TRBD2 (6 bases). The CDR3 extends over 16 amino acids. Germline V gives CDR1 MDHEN, CDR2 SYDVKM. V lost 10 bases and J 7 bases, leaving 25 bases between the germline ends. The CDR3 DNA is TGTGCCACCAACCTGGGCGGGACCCTCGACGGCGGGGAGCTGTTTTTT. Translated, it gives CATNLGGTLDGGELFF.

CDR3 in amino acids: CASSLAHLYEQYF. For the CDR3, the DNA is TGTGCCAGCAGCTTAGCACACCTGTACGAGCAGTACTTC. This chain joins TRBV7-2 and TRBJ2-7; no reliable D call. Trimming cost V 0 bases and J 4 bases, with 7 bases left between them. The CDR3 length is 13 residues. Germline values: CDR1 SGHTA, CDR2 FQGNSA.

The V and J genes are TRBV7-2 and TRBJ2-6, with D tentatively TRBD2 (6 bases). The germline V and J ends were trimmed by 8 bases and 1 base, with 12 bases remaining between them. The CDR3 spans 15 residues. Germline loops: CDR1 SGHTA, CDR2 FQGNSA. The CDR3 region has the DNA TGTGCCAGCCGCCAGGAGGGATCTGGGGCCAACGTCCTGACTTTC. The encoded protein is CASRQEGSGANVLTF.

The chain's CDR3 is CASTPETRGFF. CDR3 in DNA: TGTGCCAGCACGCCCGAGACCCGGGGGTTCTTC. The chain uses TRBV2 and TRBJ2-1; weak D call: TRBD2 (5 bases). The germline V and J ends were trimmed by 7 bases and 15 bases, with 16 bases remaining between them. The CDR3 runs to 11 residues. The germline V gene has CDR1 SNHLY and CDR2 FYNNEI.

This sequence joins TRBV27 and TRBJ2-1, with 7 nucleotides matching TRBD2. The V segment lost 3 bases and the J segment 1 base; nucleotides outside the gene matches: 6. The V gene's germline CDR1 is MNHEY and CDR2 SMNVEV (reference sequence). This CDR3 comprises 16 residues. The CDR3 sequence: CASSFGGSASYNEQFF. The CDR3 DNA reads as TGTGCCAGCAGTTTCGGCGGGAGCGCGTCCTACAATGAGCAGTTCTTC.

The sample holds one count of this clone. V and J are TRBV6-5 and TRBJ1-1; a weak D match, TRBD1 (5 bases). This CDR3 comprises 14 residues. V lost 8 bases and J 0 bases, leaving 13 bases between the germline ends. Germline CDR1 and CDR2: MNHEY and SVGAGI. CDR3 DNA: TGTGCCAGCGGGGGGGGAGGATTGAACACTGAAGCTTTCTTT. Its protein is CASGGGGLNTEAFF.

V gene TRBV7-2 combines with J gene TRBJ2-1, with TRBD2 matching 14 bases. The CDR3 spans 17 residues. The trim removed 5 bases at V and 8 bases at J, leaving 11 bases unmatched. Germline CDR1 reads SGHTA; CDR2 reads FQGNSA. CDR3 sequence (DNA): TGTGCCAGCAGCCTGCGGGGCGGGACTAGCGGGGGTTATGAGCAGTTCTTC. This gives the protein CASSLRGGTSGGYEQFF.

The chain recombines TRBV14 with TRBJ2-5; 14 positions match TRBD2. CDR1 is SGHDN and CDR2 is FVKESK in the germline V gene. Trimming took 5 bases from V and 5 from J; bases not matched to a gene: 19. The CDR3 length is 20 residues. CDR3 in amino acids: CASSKTGTSGGGPWRETQYF. CDR3 in DNA: TGTGCCAGCAGCAAAACCGGGACTAGCGGGGGCGGCCCTTGGAGGGAGACCCAGTACTTC.

Worth noting for this clone: Mismatch with germline at one junction end may stem from a read error. The rearrangement joins TRBV25-1 to TRBJ2-7; D is undetermined. The germline gives CDR1 MGHDK, CDR2 SYGVNS. CDR3 size: 11 residues. The DNA for the CDR3 is TGTGCCAGCAGTGAATCCTCCGAGCAGTACTTC. Translation gives CASSESSEQYF.

The J gene is TRBJ2-5, the V gene TRBV15, with D perhaps matching TRBD2 (6 bases). V lost 1 base and J 5 bases, leaving 8 bases between the germline ends. Germline CDR1 reads LNHNV; CDR2 reads YYDKDF (reference sequence). This CDR3 region has 13 residues. CDR3 protein: CATSRGAGETQYF. Here the CDR3 DNA reads TGTGCCACCAGCAGAGGGGCGGGGGAGACCCAGTACTTC.

To note about this clone: Compared with germline, one end of the junction differs, possibly owing to a read error. The chain uses TRBV7-9 and TRBJ2-7; 12 bases fit TRBD2. CDR1 SEHNR and CDR2 FQNEAQ come from the germline V gene (reference sequence). The length of the CDR3 is 17 residues. The CDR3 region is CSSSSGTSGPNSYEQYF. CDR3 coding DNA: TGTTCCAGCAGCTCCGGGACTAGCGGGCCAAATTCCTACGAGCAGTACTTC.

This clone has more than one count but fewer than ten. The chain combines TRBV19 with TRBJ1-5; 8 bases are a match to TRBD1. The CDR3 covers 15 residues. After removal of 5 bases from V and 6 bases from J, the junction contained 9 bases not matched to a gene. Per the germline V gene, CDR1 is LNHDA and CDR2 is SQIVND (reference sequence). This CDR3 reads CASSYDRGRGQPQHF. CDR3 DNA sequence: TGTGCCAGTAGTTATGACAGGGGCAGAGGTCAGCCCCAGCATTTT.

The count of this clone is one. The chain has TRBV27 and TRBJ1-2; the D is unclear. Trimming shortened V by 7 bases and J by 4 bases, and 13 bases separated the two germline ends. CDR3 size: 13 residues. Germline V gene lookup returns CDR1 MNHEY and CDR2 SMNVEV (reference sequence). CDR3 in amino acids: CASNPGLGYGYTF. The CDR3, as DNA: TGTGCCAGCAACCCCGGACTAGGCTATGGCTACACCTTC.

The DNA of the CDR3 is TGTGCCAGCAGCCCCCGGAGTTTCAACAATGAGCAGTTCTTC. Translation: CASSPRSFNNEQFF. The gene calls are TRBV5-4 and TRBJ2-1, with D hard to call. The CDR3 consists of 14 residues. V dropped 4 bases and J dropped 5 bases, with 13 bases sitting between them. Looked up from germline, CDR1 is SGHNT and CDR2 is YYREEE (reference sequence). The whole variable domain, remainder taken from reference TRBV5-4 and TRBJ2-1, is ETGVTQSPTHLIKTRGQQVTLRCSSQSGHNTVSWYQQALGQGPQFIFQYYREEENGRGNFPPRFSGLQFPNYSSELNVNALELDDSALYLCASSPRSFNNEQFFGPGTRLTVL.

J is TRBJ1-2 and V is TRBV19; D might be TRBD1 (5 bases). This CDR3 region has 18 residues. CDR1 and CDR2 (germline): LNHDA, SQIVND (reference sequence). The ends were cut back, 4 bases at V and 0 bases at J, with 21 bases in the middle. This CDR3 reads CASSRPMGGTQANYGYTF. In nucleotides, the CDR3 is TGTGCCAGTAGTAGGCCGATGGGGGGGACCCAAGCTAACTATGGCTACACCTTC.